This TCR beta chain was identified during a study of blood T cell repertoires in COVID-19. Trimming left V 0 bases short and J 1 base short, with 8 bases between. The germline CDR1 and CDR2 sequences are SGDLS and YYNGEE. The CDR3 contains 15 residues. The assay was immunoSEQ multiplex PCR, and TCRdb's table has in-frame clones only and misses some. The sample carries some 25,000 clones, more than 80% recorded once. This clone was counted a single time. The sample has other DNA sequences that encode this CDR3 too. The TCR was taken from a woman in her seventies with COVID-19, enrolled during active disease. The gene calls are TRBV9 and TRBJ1-3, with D maybe TRBD1 (5 bases). The sample consisted of peripheral blood. Here the CDR3 reads CASSVGQPSGNTIYF. For the CDR3, the DNA is TGTGCCAGCAGCGTAGGACAGCCATCTGGAAACACCATATATTTT.